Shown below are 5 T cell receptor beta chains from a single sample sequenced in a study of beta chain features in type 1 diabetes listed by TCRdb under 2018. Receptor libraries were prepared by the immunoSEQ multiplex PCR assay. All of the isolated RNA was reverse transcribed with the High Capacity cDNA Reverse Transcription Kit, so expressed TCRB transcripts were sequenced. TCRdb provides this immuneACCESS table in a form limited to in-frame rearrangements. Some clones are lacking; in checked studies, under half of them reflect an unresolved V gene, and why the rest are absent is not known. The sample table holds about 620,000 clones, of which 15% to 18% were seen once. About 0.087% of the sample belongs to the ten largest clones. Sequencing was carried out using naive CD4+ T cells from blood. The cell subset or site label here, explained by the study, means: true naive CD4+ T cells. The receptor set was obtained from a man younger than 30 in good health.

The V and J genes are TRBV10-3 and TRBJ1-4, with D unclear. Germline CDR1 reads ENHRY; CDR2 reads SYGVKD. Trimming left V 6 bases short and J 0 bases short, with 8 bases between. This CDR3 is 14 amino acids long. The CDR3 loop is CAIRGSATNEKLFF. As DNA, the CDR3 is TGTGCCATCAGGGGGTCTGCAACTAATGAAAAACTGTTTTTT.

CDR3 nucleotide sequence: TGTGCCATCAGTTCGACCCCGGTGTTAGCTTTCTTT. It specifies CAISSTPVLAFF. This rearrangement joins TRBV10-3 to TRBJ1-1; D remains ambiguous. The CDR3 loop spans 12 amino acids. The V gene's germline CDR1 is ENHRY and CDR2 SYGVKD. Trimming cost V 5 bases and J 10 bases, with 14 bases left between them.

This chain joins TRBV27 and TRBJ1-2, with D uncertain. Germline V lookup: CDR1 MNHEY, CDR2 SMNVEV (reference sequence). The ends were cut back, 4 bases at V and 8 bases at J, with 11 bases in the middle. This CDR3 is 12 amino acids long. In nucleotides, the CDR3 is TGTGCCAGCAGTTCTCAGGTGTCAGGCTACACCTTC. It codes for CASSSQVSGYTF.

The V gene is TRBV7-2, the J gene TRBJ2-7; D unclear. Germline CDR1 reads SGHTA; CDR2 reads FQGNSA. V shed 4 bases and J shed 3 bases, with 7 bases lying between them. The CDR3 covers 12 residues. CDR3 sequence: CASSSWDYEQYF. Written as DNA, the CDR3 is TGTGCCAGCAGCTCCTGGGACTACGAGCAGTACTTC.

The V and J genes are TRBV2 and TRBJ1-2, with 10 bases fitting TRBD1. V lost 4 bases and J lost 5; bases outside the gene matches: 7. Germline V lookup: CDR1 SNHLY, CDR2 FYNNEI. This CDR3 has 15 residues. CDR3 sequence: CASSGRQGAGYGYTF. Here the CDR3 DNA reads TGTGCCAGCAGTGGGAGACAGGGGGCGGGATATGGCTACACCTTC. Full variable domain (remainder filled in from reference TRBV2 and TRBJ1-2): EPEVTQTPSHQVTQMGQEVILRCVPISNHLYFYWYRQILGQKVEFLVSFYNNEISEKSEIFDDQFSVERPDGSNFTLKIRSTKLEDSAMYFCASSGRQGAGYGYTFGSGTRLTVV.